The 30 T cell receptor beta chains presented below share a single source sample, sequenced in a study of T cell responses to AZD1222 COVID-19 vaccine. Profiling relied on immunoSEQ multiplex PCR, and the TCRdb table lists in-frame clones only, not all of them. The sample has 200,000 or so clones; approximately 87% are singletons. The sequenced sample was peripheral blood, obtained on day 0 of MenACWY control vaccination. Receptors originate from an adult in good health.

Written as DNA, the CDR3 is TGTGCCAGCAGCTTAGAAGCGGGGGTCTACCAAGAGACCCAGTACTTC. Protein: CASSLEAGVYQETQYF. The J gene is TRBJ2-5, the V gene TRBV7-2; 8 bases are a match to TRBD2. CDR1 and CDR2 from the germline V gene are SGHTA and FQGNSA. CDR3 length: 16 residues. Losses at the gene ends were 1 base for V and 0 bases for J; bases not matched to a gene: 4.

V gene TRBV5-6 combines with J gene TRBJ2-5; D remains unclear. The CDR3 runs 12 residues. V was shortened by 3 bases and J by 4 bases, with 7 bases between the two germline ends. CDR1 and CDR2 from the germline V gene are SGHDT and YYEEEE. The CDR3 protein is CASSSPLETQYF. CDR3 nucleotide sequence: TGTGCCAGCAGCTCCCCGCTAGAGACCCAGTACTTC.

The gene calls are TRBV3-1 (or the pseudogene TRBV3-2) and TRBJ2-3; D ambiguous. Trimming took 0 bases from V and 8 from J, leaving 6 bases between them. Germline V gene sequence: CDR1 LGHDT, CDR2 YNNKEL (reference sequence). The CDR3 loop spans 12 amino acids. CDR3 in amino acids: CASSQESGTQYF. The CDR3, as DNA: TGTGCCAGCAGCCAAGAGTCAGGTACGCAGTATTTT.

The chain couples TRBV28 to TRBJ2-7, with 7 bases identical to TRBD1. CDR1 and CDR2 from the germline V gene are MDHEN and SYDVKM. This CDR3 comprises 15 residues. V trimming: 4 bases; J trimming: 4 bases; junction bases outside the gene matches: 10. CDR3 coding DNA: TGTGCCAGCAGTTCGACCCCGGGACAGCCGTACGAGCAGTACTTC. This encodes CASSSTPGQPYEQYF. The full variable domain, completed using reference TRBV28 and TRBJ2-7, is DVKVTQSSRYLVKRTGEKVFLECVQDMDHENMFWYRQDPGLGLRLIYFSYDVKMKEKGDIPEGYSVSREKKERFSLILESASTNQTSMYLCASSSTPGQPYEQYFGPGTRLTVT.

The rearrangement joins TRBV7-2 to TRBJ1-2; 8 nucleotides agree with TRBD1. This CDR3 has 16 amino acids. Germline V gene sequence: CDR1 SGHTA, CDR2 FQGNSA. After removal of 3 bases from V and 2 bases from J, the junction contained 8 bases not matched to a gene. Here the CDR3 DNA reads TGTGCCAGCAGCTTCAGGTCCCGGACAGGGAACTATGGCTACACCTTC. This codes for CASSFRSRTGNYGYTF. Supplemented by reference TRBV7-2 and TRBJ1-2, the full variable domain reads GAGVSQSPSNKVTEKGKDVELRCDPISGHTALYWYRQSLGQGLEFLIYFQGNSAPDKSGLPSDRFSAERTGGSVSTLTIQRTQQEDSAVYLCASSFRSRTGNYGYTFGSGTRLTVV.

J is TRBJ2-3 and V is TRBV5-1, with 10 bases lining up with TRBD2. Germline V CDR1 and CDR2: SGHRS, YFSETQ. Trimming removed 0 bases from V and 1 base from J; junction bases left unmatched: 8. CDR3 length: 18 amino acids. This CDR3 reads CASSLAASGGAGTDTQYF. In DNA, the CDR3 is TGCGCCAGCAGCTTGGCCGCGAGCGGGGGGGCCGGCACAGATACGCAGTATTTT.

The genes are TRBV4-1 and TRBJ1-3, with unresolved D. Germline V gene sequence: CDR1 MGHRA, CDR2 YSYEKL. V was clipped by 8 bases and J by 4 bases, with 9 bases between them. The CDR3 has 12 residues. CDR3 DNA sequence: TGCGCCAGCTCGGTTGTCGGAAACACCATATATTTT. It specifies CASSVVGNTIYF.

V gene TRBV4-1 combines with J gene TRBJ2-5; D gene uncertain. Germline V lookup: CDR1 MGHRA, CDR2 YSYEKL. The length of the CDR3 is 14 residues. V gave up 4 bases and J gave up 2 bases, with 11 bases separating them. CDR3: CASSRSDNQETQYF. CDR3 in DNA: TGCGCCAGCAGCCGATCAGACAATCAAGAGACCCAGTACTTC.

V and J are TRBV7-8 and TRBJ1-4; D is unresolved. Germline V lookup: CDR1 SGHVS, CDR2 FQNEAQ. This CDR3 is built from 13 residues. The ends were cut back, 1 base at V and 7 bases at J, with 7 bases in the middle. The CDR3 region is CASSLGLGEKLFF. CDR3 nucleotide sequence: TGTGCCAGCAGCTTAGGATTAGGTGAAAAACTGTTTTTT.

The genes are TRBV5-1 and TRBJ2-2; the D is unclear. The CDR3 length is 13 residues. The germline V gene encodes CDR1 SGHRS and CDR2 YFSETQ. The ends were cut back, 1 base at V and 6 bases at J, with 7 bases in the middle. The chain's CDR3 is CASSLYWAGELFF. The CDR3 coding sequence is TGCGCCAGCAGCTTGTATTGGGCCGGGGAGCTGTTTTTT. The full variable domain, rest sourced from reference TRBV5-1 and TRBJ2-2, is KAGVTQTPRYLIKTRGQQVTLSCSPISGHRSVSWYQQTPGQGLQFLFEYFSETQRNKGNFPGRFSGRQFSNSRSEMNVSTLELGDSALYLCASSLYWAGELFFGEGSRLTVL.

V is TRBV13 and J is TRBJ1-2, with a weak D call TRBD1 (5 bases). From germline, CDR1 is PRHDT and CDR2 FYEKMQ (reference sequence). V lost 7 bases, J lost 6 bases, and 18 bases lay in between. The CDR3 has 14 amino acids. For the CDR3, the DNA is TGTGCCAGCAATGTTAAGTCGGGGGTTGATGGCTACACCTTC. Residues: CASNVKSGVDGYTF. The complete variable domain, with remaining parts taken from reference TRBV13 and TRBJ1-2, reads AAGVIQSPRHLIKEKRETATLKCYPIPRHDTVYWYQQGPGQDPQFLISFYEKMQSDKGSIPDRFSAQQFSDYHSELNMSSLELGDSALYFCASNVKSGVDGYTFGSGTRLTVV.

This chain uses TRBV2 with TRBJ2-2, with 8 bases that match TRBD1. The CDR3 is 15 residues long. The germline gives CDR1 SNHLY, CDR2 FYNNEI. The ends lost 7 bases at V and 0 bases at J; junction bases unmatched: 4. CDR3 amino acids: CASIKTGANTGELFF. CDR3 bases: TGTGCCAGCATTAAGACAGGGGCGAACACCGGGGAGCTGTTTTTT.

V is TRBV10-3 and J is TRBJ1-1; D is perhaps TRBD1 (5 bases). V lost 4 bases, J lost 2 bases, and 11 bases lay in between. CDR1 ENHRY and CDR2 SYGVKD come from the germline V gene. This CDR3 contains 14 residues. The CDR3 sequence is CAISVGGGNTEAFF. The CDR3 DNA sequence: TGTGCCATCAGTGTGGGTGGGGGTAACACTGAAGCTTTCTTT.

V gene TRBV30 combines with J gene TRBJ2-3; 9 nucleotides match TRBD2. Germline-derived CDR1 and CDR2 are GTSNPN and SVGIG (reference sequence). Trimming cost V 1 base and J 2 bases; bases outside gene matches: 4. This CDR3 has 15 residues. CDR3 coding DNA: TGTGCCTGGAGTGGGCTAGCGGGACCCACAGATACGCAGTATTTT. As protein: CAWSGLAGPTDTQYF.

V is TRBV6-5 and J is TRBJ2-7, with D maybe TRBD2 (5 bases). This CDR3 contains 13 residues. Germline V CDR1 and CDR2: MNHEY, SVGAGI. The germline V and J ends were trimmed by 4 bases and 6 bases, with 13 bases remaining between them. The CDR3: CASSSPGSFEQYF. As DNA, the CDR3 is TGTGCCAGCAGTTCCCCGGGGTCTTTCGAGCAGTACTTC.

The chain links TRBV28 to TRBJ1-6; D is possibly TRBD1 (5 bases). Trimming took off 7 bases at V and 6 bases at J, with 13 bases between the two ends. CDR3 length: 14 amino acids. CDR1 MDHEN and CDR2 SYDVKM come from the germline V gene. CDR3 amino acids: CASNSRVGNSPLHF. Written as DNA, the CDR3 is TGTGCCAGCAACTCCAGGGTCGGTAATTCACCCCTCCACTTT.

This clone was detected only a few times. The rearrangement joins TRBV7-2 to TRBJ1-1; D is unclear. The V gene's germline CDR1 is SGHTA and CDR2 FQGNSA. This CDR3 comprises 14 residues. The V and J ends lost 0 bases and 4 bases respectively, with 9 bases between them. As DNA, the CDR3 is TGTGCCAGCAGCTTAGCAGGGTCGGTCACTGAAGCTTTCTTT. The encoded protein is CASSLAGSVTEAFF.

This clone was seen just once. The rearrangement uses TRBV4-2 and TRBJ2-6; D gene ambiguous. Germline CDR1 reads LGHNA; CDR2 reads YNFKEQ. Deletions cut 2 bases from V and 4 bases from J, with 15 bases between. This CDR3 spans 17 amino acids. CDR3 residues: CASSQQARVSGANVLTF. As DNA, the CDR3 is TGTGCCAGCAGCCAACAAGCAAGAGTCTCCGGGGCCAACGTCCTGACTTTC.

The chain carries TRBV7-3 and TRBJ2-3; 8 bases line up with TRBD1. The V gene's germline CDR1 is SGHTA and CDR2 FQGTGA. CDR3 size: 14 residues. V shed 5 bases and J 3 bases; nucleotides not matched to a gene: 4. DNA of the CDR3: TGTGCCAGCAGCAAGGACAGGGAGACAGATACGCAGTATTTT. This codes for CASSKDRETDTQYF. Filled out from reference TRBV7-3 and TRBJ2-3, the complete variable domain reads GAGVSQTPSNKVTEKGKYVELRCDPISGHTALYWYRQSLGQGPEFLIYFQGTGAADDSGLPNDRFFAVRPEGSVSTLKIQRTERGDSAVYLCASSKDRETDTQYFGPGTRLTVL.

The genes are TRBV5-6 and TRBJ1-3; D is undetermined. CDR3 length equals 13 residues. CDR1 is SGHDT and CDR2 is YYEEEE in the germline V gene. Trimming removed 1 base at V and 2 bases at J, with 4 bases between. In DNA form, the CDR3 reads TGTGCCAGCAGCTTGCGAGCTGGAAACACCATATATTTT. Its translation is CASSLRAGNTIYF.

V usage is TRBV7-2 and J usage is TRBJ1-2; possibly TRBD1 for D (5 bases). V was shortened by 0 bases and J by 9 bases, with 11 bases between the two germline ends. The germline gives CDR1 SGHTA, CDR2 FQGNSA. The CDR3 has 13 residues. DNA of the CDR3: TGTGCCAGCAGCTTAGCGCGGCAGGGAAGCTACACCTTC. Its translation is CASSLARQGSYTF. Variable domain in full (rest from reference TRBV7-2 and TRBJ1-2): GAGVSQSPSNKVTEKGKDVELRCDPISGHTALYWYRQSLGQGLEFLIYFQGNSAPDKSGLPSDRFSAERTGGSVSTLTIQRTQQEDSAVYLCASSLARQGSYTFGSGTRLTVV.

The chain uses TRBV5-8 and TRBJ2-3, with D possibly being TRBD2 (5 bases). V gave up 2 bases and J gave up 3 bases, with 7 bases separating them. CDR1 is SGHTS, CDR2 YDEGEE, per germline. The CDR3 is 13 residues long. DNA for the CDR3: TGTGCCAGCAGCTTACTAGTGACAGATACGCAGTATTTT. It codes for CASSLLVTDTQYF. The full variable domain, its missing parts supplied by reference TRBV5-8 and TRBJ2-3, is EAGVTQSPTHLIKTRGQQATLRCSPISGHTSVYWYQQALGLGLQFLLWYDEGEERNRGNFPPRFSGRQFPNYSSELNVNALELEDSALYLCASSLLVTDTQYFGPGTRLTVL.

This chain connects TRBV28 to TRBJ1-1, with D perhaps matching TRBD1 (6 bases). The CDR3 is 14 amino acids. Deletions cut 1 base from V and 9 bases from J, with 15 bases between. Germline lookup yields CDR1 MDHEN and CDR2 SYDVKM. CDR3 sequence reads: CASSLLGQTYQAFF. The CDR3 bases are TGTGCCAGCAGTTTATTGGGACAAACTTATCAAGCTTTCTTT.

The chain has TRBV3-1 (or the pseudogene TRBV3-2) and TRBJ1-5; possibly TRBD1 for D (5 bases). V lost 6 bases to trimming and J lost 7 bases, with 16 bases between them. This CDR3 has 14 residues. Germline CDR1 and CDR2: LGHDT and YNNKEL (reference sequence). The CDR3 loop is CASSPSGERQPQHF. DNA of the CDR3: TGTGCCAGCAGTCCGTCGGGGGAGCGACAGCCCCAGCATTTT.

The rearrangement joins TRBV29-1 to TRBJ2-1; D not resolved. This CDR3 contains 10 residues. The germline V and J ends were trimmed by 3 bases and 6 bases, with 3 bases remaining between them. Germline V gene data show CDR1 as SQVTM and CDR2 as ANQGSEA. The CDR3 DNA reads TGCAGCGTTGAGGCCAATGAGCAGTTCTTC. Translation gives CSVEANEQFF.

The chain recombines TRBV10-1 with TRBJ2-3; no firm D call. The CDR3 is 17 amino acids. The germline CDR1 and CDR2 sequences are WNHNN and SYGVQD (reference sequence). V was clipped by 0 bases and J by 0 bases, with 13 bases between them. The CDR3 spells CASSESKGMGSTDTQYF. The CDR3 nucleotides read TGCGCCAGCAGTGAGTCGAAGGGAATGGGCAGCACAGATACGCAGTATTTT.

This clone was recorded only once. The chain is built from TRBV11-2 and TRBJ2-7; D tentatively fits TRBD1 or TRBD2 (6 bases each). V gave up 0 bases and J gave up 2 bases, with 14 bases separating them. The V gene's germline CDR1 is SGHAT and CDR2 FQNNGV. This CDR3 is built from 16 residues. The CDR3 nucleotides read TGTGCCAGCAGCTTAGATCCGCGGGACACGACCTACGAGCAGTACTTC. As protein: CASSLDPRDTTYEQYF.

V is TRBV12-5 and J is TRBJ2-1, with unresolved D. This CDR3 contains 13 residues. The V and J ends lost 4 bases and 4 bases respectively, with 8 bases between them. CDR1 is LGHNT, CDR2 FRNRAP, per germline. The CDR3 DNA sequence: TGTGCTAGTGGTTCGGCACGTTACAATGAGCAGTTCTTC. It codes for CASGSARYNEQFF.

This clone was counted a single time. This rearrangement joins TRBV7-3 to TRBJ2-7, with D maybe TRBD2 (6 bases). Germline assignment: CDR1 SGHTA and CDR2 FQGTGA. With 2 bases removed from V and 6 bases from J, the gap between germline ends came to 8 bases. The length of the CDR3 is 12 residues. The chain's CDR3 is CASSLAGSEQYF. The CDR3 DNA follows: TGTGCCAGCAGCTTAGCGGGGAGCGAGCAGTACTTC.

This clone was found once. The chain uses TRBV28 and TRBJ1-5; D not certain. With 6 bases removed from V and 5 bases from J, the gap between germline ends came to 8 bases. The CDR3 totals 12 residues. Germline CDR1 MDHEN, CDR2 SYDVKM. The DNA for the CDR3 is TGTGCCAGCAGGCAGATTGATCAGCCCCAGCATTTT. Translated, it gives CASRQIDQPQHF.